Given below is one T cell receptor beta chain in context. As yet, its antigen is unknown. TCRdb's table, derived via immunoSEQ multiplex PCR, lists solely in-frame clones and lacks some. The sample holds 160,000 or so clones, roughly nine tenths seen once. This sample was taken from a study of T cell responses to AZD1222 COVID-19 vaccine. Study-wide context: Investigators merged groups given second doses at roughly 4 or roughly 12 weeks.

Findings and limits, study-wide: In the spike-specific TCR repertoire, nearly half reportedly target unmutated variant regions. The study found Spike-specific TCR breadth and depth rose after two AZD1222 doses. Clonal diversity may have been underestimated, and the donors were mostly white British, with more females than males.

The CDR3 extends over 16 amino acids. Unmatched junction bases numbered 11, after V lost 6 bases and J lost 4 bases. CDR1 is SNHLY, CDR2 FYNNEI, per germline. The clonotype was recovered from an adult in good health. This specimen was peripheral blood, taken on day 0 of AZD1222 vaccination. The V call is TRBV2, the J call TRBJ1-1, with 10 bases identical to TRBD1. DNA of the CDR3: TGTGCCAGCAGCAAAGACAGGGGGCTGTGGAGCACTGAAGCTTTCTTT. Amino acids: CASSKDRGLWSTEAFF.